The 27 T cell receptor beta chains given below trace back to one sample, sequenced in a study of blood T cell repertoires in COVID-19. Generated by immunoSEQ multiplex PCR, the TCRdb table keeps only in-frame clones and is missing some. Of about 80,000 clones in the sample, roughly 89% are singletons; the top ten hold approximately 8%. Sequencing used peripheral blood. The receptors originated from a man aged 25 to 40 with acute or convalescent COVID-19.

Only one count was recorded for this clone. The gene calls are TRBV6-5 and TRBJ2-3, with 9 positions matching TRBD1. This CDR3 region has 14 residues. Germline V gene sequence: CDR1 MNHEY, CDR2 SVGAGI. After removal of 6 bases from V and 6 bases from J, the junction contained 7 bases not matched to a gene. DNA for the CDR3: TGTGCCAGCAGCTCCGGGACAGGGAGGGATACGCAGTATTTT. Its protein product is CASSSGTGRDTQYF.

V usage is TRBV6-1 and J usage is TRBJ1-5; TRBD1 aligns across 7 bases. V trimming: 0 bases; J trimming: 11 bases; junction bases outside the gene matches: 7. The germline V gene has CDR1 MNHNS and CDR2 SASEGT. This CDR3 region has 14 residues. CDR3 coding DNA: TGTGCCAGCAGTGAAGCGACAGGGTCTTCAGCCCAGCATTTT. Translated, it gives CASSEATGSSAQHF.

The chain is built from TRBV6-5 and TRBJ2-5; possibly TRBD1 for D (5 bases). Trimming stripped 0 bases from V and 5 bases from J, with 13 bases between. The CDR3 is made up of 15 amino acids. The V gene's germline CDR1 is MNHEY and CDR2 SVGAGI. The CDR3 coding sequence is TGTGCCAGCAGTTACTCGTCGTCAGGGTATGAGACCCAGTACTTC. Translation gives CASSYSSSGYETQYF.

The chain couples TRBV7-8 to TRBJ1-1, with D maybe TRBD1 (5 bases). V was clipped by 7 bases and J by 1 base, with 16 bases between them. Germline V gene lookup returns CDR1 SGHVS and CDR2 FQNEAQ. The CDR3 totals 15 residues. The CDR3 DNA reads as TGTGCCAGCACCGTATGGGGCGTCTCGAACACTGAAGCTTTCTTT. It yields the protein CASTVWGVSNTEAFF.

V usage is TRBV11-3 and J usage is TRBJ2-6; a possible D gene is TRBD2 (6 bases). Deletions cut 1 base from V and 2 bases from J, with 6 bases between. CDR3 size: 15 residues. CDR1 SGHNT and CDR2 YENEEA come from the germline V gene. The CDR3 nucleotides are TGTGCCAGCAGCTTAGGGGGGGCTGGGGCCAACGTCCTGACTTTC. This codes for CASSLGGAGANVLTF.

This chain connects TRBV18 to TRBJ2-3; 8 positions agree with TRBD1. Trimming removed 2 bases from V and 3 bases from J; junction bases left unmatched: 22. CDR1 KGHSH and CDR2 LQKENI come from the germline V gene. This CDR3 has 21 amino acids. CDR3 protein: CASSPKTGTGVNPRRTDTQYF. DNA for the CDR3: TGTGCCAGCTCACCAAAGACCGGGACAGGAGTAAACCCTCGCCGTACAGATACGCAGTATTTT.

The rearrangement uses TRBV3-1 (or the pseudogene TRBV3-2) and TRBJ1-2; D unclear. The CDR3 contains 13 residues. Trimming took off 3 bases at V and 8 bases at J, with 13 bases between the two ends. Germline CDR1 reads LGHDT; CDR2 reads YNNKEL (reference sequence). The CDR3 protein is CASSHPPRLGYTF. The CDR3 DNA is TGTGCCAGCAGCCACCCTCCGAGGCTCGGCTACACCTTC.

This clone was seen only once. The chain joins TRBV25-1 to TRBJ2-7, with 11 bases aligning to TRBD2. This CDR3 has 16 residues. Germline V CDR1 and CDR2: MGHDK, SYGVNS. V dropped 2 bases and J dropped 3; count of bases not matched to a gene: 6. CDR3 nucleotides: TGTGCCAGCAGTGAAAGCGGGGGACTAGCGGACTACGAGCAGTACTTC. Translating it yields CASSESGGLADYEQYF.

The V call is TRBV11-3, the J call TRBJ1-1; D is ambiguous. Germline values: CDR1 SGHNT, CDR2 YENEEA. There are 12 residues in the CDR3. The V gene lost 9 bases and the J gene lost 1 base, with 9 bases spanning the gap. The DNA of the CDR3 is TGTGCCAGGGGTCAGGAGAACACTGAAGCTTTCTTT. It yields the protein CARGQENTEAFF.

The chain links TRBV6-5 to TRBJ2-3, with a tentative D call TRBD2 (5 bases). The germline V gene has CDR1 MNHEY and CDR2 SVGAGI. The CDR3 runs 14 residues. The germline V and J ends were trimmed by 5 bases and 0 bases, with 9 bases remaining between them. CDR3 protein: CASSHRTSTDTQYF. In DNA, the CDR3 is TGTGCCAGCAGTCACCGGACTAGCACAGATACGCAGTATTTT.

CDR3 protein: CASLSGNYNEQFF. In DNA, the CDR3 is TGTGCCAGCCTTAGCGGAAACTACAATGAGCAGTTCTTC. V and J are TRBV6-5 and TRBJ2-1, with a possible D match to TRBD2 (6 bases). CDR1 and CDR2 (germline): MNHEY, SVGAGI. The CDR3 extends over 13 amino acids. The ends were cut back, 8 bases at V and 3 bases at J, with 11 bases in the middle.

The chain couples TRBV5-1 to TRBJ2-5; 7 nucleotides line up with TRBD2. This CDR3 region has 16 residues. The germline gives CDR1 SGHRS, CDR2 YFSETQ. The V segment lost 2 bases and the J segment 3 bases; nucleotides outside the gene matches: 10. The CDR3 loop reads CASSFGGAGVKETQYF. The CDR3 bases are TGCGCCAGCAGCTTCGGCGGGGCGGGGGTGAAAGAGACCCAGTACTTC.

V gene TRBV18 combines with J gene TRBJ1-2; 7 bases line up with TRBD1. In germline, CDR1 is KGHSH, CDR2 LQKENI. This CDR3 has 13 amino acids. V lost 5 bases, J lost 9 bases, and 9 bases stayed unmatched. The CDR3 nucleotides read TGTGCCAGCTCAGCCGACAGGGACCTAAGCTACACCTTC. This encodes CASSADRDLSYTF.

The chain joins TRBV11-2 to TRBJ1-2; D not certain. CDR3 size: 11 residues. The germline gives CDR1 SGHAT, CDR2 FQNNGV. The V end was cut by 3 bases, the J end by 8 bases, with 7 bases between. The CDR3 DNA reads as TGTGCCAGCAGCTTGTCGGAGGGCTACACCTTC. Protein sequence: CASSLSEGYTF.

This clone has only a few counts. The chain has TRBV7-2 and TRBJ1-2, with D unclear. This CDR3 comprises 11 residues. The germline V and J ends were trimmed by 5 bases and 5 bases, with 6 bases remaining between them. The germline gives CDR1 SGHTA, CDR2 FQGNSA. This CDR3 reads CASSPGYGYTF. Here the CDR3 DNA reads TGTGCCAGCAGCCCAGGATATGGCTACACCTTC. The full variable domain, rest sourced from reference TRBV7-2 and TRBJ1-2, is GAGVSQSPSNKVTEKGKDVELRCDPISGHTALYWYRQSLGQGLEFLIYFQGNSAPDKSGLPSDRFSAERTGGSVSTLTIQRTQQEDSAVYLCASSPGYGYTFGSGTRLTVV.

The rearrangement links TRBV27 to TRBJ1-5; D ambiguous. The CDR3 loop spans 14 amino acids. CDR1 and CDR2 (germline): MNHEY, SMNVEV (reference sequence). The germline V and J ends were trimmed by 8 bases and 5 bases, with 16 bases remaining between them. The CDR3 region is CASGPRGDDQPQHF. The CDR3 DNA follows: TGTGCCAGCGGACCCCGGGGTGACGATCAGCCCCAGCATTTT.

This clone was counted only a few times. The rearrangement uses TRBV7-9 and TRBJ2-2, with D possibly being TRBD2 (7 bases). The ends were cut back, 5 bases at V and 3 bases at J, with 13 bases in the middle. The CDR3 consists of 15 residues. CDR1 is SEHNR, CDR2 FQNEAQ, per germline (reference sequence). The CDR3 reads CASSRGLADTGELFF. DNA of the CDR3: TGTGCCAGCAGCCGGGGGCTAGCGGACACCGGGGAGCTGTTTTTT.

The rearrangement uses TRBV14 and TRBJ2-1; TRBD2 might be the D (5 bases). The V gene's germline CDR1 is SGHDN and CDR2 FVKESK. The CDR3 covers 16 residues. The V and J ends lost 0 bases and 3 bases respectively, with 12 bases between them. The CDR3 region has the DNA TGTGCCAGCAGCCAAGAAGGAGAGACTATCTACAATGAGCAGTTCTTC. This codes for CASSQEGETIYNEQFF.

This clone occurred a few times. The chain recombines TRBV5-6 with TRBJ1-1; 10 nucleotides line up with TRBD1. The CDR3 loop spans 18 amino acids. V shed 0 bases and J 3 bases; nucleotides not matched to a gene: 11. CDR1 SGHDT and CDR2 YYEEEE come from the germline V gene. The CDR3 sequence is CASSLAAWTGGRYTEAFF. The DNA of the CDR3 is TGTGCCAGCAGCTTGGCCGCGTGGACAGGGGGGCGGTACACTGAAGCTTTCTTT.

This chain links TRBV7-2 with TRBJ1-5; no clear D. CDR1 SGHTA and CDR2 FQGNSA come from the germline V gene. The CDR3 is made up of 13 amino acids. The V end was cut by 5 bases, the J end by 2 bases, with 7 bases between. DNA of the CDR3: TGTGCCAGCAGCCCTGAGGGCAATCAGCCCCAGCATTTT. This codes for CASSPEGNQPQHF.

This rearrangement joins TRBV2 to TRBJ1-1; possible D gene TRBD1, 5 bases. V was clipped by 6 bases and J by 7 bases, with 12 bases between them. CDR1 and CDR2 (germline): SNHLY, FYNNEI. This CDR3 comprises 12 residues. CDR3 in DNA: TGTGCCAGCAGATTCTCAGGGATTGAAGCTTTCTTT. It yields the protein CASRFSGIEAFF.

The rearrangement uses TRBV11-2 and TRBJ2-2; 7 nucleotides align to TRBD1. CDR1 and CDR2 from the germline V gene are SGHAT and FQNNGV. CDR3 length: 16 residues. The V segment lost 2 bases and the J segment 1 base; nucleotides outside the gene matches: 4. CDR3 amino acids: CASSLTRTGNTGELFF. CDR3 in DNA: TGTGCCAGCAGCTTAACGCGGACAGGGAACACCGGGGAGCTGTTTTTT.

Note on this clone: Compared with germline, one end of the junction differs, possibly owing to a read error. The V gene is TRBV4-2, the J gene TRBJ2-1; D gene uncertain. The CDR3 consists of 12 residues. The germline gives CDR1 LGHNA, CDR2 YNFKEQ. The CDR3 sequence: CAGSQAPNEQFF. CDR3 sequence (DNA): TGTGCCGGCAGCCAGGCTCCCAATGAGCAGTTCTTC.

CDR3 sequence: CASSFTGVVTGELFF. For the CDR3, the DNA is TGTGCCAGCAGCTTCACGGGAGTTGTAACCGGGGAGCTGTTTTTT. The chain links TRBV11-2 to TRBJ2-2; weak D call: TRBD2 (6 bases). V was pared by 3 bases and J by 5 bases, with 13 bases between. Looked up from germline, CDR1 is SGHAT and CDR2 is FQNNGV. The CDR3 covers 15 residues.

The V call is TRBV7-2, the J call TRBJ1-1; 7 nucleotides line up with TRBD1. Trimming removed 6 bases from V and 5 bases from J; junction bases left unmatched: 12. The CDR3 covers 15 residues. The germline V gene encodes CDR1 SGHTA and CDR2 FQGNSA. The CDR3 region is CASSSQGKGWTEAFF. The CDR3 DNA is TGTGCCAGCAGTTCACAGGGGAAAGGCTGGACTGAAGCTTTCTTT.

The rearrangement links TRBV6-5 to TRBJ2-3; D remains ambiguous. This CDR3 region has 12 residues. Germline CDR1 reads MNHEY; CDR2 reads SVGAGI. V was trimmed by 7 bases and J by 4 bases, leaving 9 bases between them. CDR3 nucleotides: TGTGCCAGCATCGCTAATTCAGATACGCAGTATTTT. It is translated as CASIANSDTQYF.

The V and J genes are TRBV28 and TRBJ1-5; D unresolved. Looked up from germline, CDR1 is MDHEN and CDR2 is SYDVKM. The CDR3 is made up of 13 amino acids. Trimming took 3 bases from V and 7 from J, leaving 10 bases between them. Here the CDR3 DNA reads TGTGCCAGCAGTTTCGCCGTGAGACAGCCCCAGCATTTT. As protein: CASSFAVRQPQHF. Complete variable domain (other parts from reference TRBV28 and TRBJ1-5): DVKVTQSSRYLVKRTGEKVFLECVQDMDHENMFWYRQDPGLGLRLIYFSYDVKMKEKGDIPEGYSVSREKKERFSLILESASTNQTSMYLCASSFAVRQPQHFGDGTRLSIL.